The next 5 T cell receptor beta chains were all read from a single sample in a study of identical twins. TCRdb reprocessed the 5' RACE reads with MiXCR, giving one entry per CDR3 protein. The top ten hold more than 12% of the sample, which has over 200,000 distinct CDR3 sequences, 6.5% seen once. These data were likewise used in another study, on T cells expressing NK-cell markers.

The sequenced sample was CD8+ T cells sorted from blood. The receptors come from a woman in her late teens or twenties in good health.

This clonotype appeared a few times. The chain links TRBV29-1 to TRBJ1-2; the D is unclear. Trimming pared 3 bases from V and 5 bases from J, leaving 4 bases between. CDR1 SQVTM and CDR2 ANQGSEA come from the germline V gene. The CDR3 covers 10 residues. The CDR3 reads CSVEGYGYTF. CDR3 in DNA: TGCAGCGTTGAGGGGTATGGCTACACCTTC.

The CDR3 nucleotides read TGTGCCAGCAGGGGAGCAGGGGGGAACACTGAAGCTTTCTTT. This codes for CASRGAGGNTEAFF. The rearrangement links TRBV7-8 to TRBJ1-1; 7 positions agree with TRBD1. Germline lookup yields CDR1 SGHVS and CDR2 FQNEAQ. CDR3 length equals 14 residues. Losses at the gene ends were 6 bases for V and 1 base for J; bases not matched to a gene: 5.

This clonotype came up a few times. The rearrangement uses TRBV4-3 and TRBJ2-7; D is ambiguous. The CDR3 contains 14 residues. CDR1 is LGHNA and CDR2 is YSLEER in the germline V gene. V dropped 5 bases and J dropped 2 bases, with 13 bases sitting between them. In DNA form, the CDR3 reads TGCGCCAGCAGCGCCGCGACGGCTCCCTACGAGCAGTACTTC. Its translation is CASSAATAPYEQYF.

This chain joins TRBV4-3 and TRBJ2-5; unclear D gene. Germline CDR1 is LGHNA and CDR2 is YSLEER. CDR3 length: 13 residues. V lost 0 bases to trimming and J lost 5 bases, with 7 bases between them. The CDR3 is CASSQDMGETQYF. The CDR3 region has the DNA TGCGCCAGCAGCCAAGATATGGGTGAGACCCAGTACTTC.

This clonotype occurred a few times. This chain uses TRBV9 with TRBJ1-2, with no clear D. V lost 0 bases and J 4 bases, leaving 13 bases between the germline ends. The germline CDR1 and CDR2 sequences are SGDLS and YYNGEE. The CDR3 has 15 amino acids. The CDR3 protein is CASSVEGGHFYGYTF. As DNA, the CDR3 is TGTGCCAGCAGCGTAGAGGGAGGGCACTTCTATGGCTACACCTTC.